Listed here is a single T cell receptor (beta chain). These data belong to a study of cytomegalovirus exposure and HLA in healthy donors. For the study at large: The 100 million to 120 million unique TCR beta sequences, from 150 million to 200 million T cells, were found by an earlier analysis. Of the donors genotyped, several hundred in all, around 77% fell in the Caucasian-associated ancestry cluster.

There are 17 residues in the CDR3. The germline gives CDR1 SGHAT, CDR2 FQDESV (reference sequence). J lost 3 bases, V lost 0 bases, and 9 bases had no gene match. Vbeta (60) and Jbeta (13) primers were used in the PCR. TCRdb's table, derived via immunoSEQ multiplex PCR, lists solely in-frame clones and lacks some. The table lists more than 90,000 clones, over 60% of them singletons. The specimen sequenced was PBMCs. This chain connects TRBV11-1 to TRBJ2-3; 7 nucleotides match TRBD2. This receptor was taken from a woman in her 30s in good health and CMV-seronegative. This CDR3 is CASSLAQPSGATDTQYF. The DNA of the CDR3 is TGTGCCAGCAGCTTAGCGCAGCCCAGCGGGGCTACAGATACGCAGTATTTT.